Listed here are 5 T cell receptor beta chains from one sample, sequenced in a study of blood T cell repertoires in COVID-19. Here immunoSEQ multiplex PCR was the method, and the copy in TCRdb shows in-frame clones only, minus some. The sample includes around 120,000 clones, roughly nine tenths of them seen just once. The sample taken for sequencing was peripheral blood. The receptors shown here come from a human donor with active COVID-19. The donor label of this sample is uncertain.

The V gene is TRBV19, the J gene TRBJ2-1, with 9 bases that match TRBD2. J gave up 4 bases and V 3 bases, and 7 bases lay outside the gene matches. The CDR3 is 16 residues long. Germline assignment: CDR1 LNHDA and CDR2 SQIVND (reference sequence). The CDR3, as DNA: TGTGCCAGTAGTATCTTAGGCGGGGGGGAATACAATGAGCAGTTCTTC. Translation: CASSILGGGEYNEQFF.

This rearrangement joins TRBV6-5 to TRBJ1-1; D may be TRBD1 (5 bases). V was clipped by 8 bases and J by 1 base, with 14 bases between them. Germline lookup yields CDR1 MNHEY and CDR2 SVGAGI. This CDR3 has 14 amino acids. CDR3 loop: CASVPIQGNTEAFF. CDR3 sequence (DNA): TGTGCCAGCGTCCCCATTCAGGGGAACACTGAAGCTTTCTTT.

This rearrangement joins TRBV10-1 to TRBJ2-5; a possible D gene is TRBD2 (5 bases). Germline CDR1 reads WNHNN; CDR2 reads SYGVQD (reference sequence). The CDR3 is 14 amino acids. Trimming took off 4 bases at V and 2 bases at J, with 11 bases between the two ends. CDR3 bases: TGCGCCAGCAGTGCTAGCTCGGGACAAGAGACCCAGTACTTC. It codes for CASSASSGQETQYF.

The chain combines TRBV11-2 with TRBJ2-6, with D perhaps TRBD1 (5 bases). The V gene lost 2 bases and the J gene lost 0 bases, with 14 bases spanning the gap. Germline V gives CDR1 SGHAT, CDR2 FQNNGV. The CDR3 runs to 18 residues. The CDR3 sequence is CASSLNPTASSGANVLTF. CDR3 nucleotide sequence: TGTGCCAGCAGCTTAAATCCGACAGCTTCCTCTGGGGCCAACGTCCTGACTTTC.

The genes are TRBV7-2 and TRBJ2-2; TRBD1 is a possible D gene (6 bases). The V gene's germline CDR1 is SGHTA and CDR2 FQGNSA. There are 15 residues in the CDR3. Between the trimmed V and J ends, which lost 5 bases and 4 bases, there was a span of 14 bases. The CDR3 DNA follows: TGTGCCAGCAGCGCCTCACAGGGCCCCACCGGGGAGCTGTTTTTT. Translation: CASSASQGPTGELFF.